The source of this TCR beta chain is a study of T cell repertoires in cytomegalovirus infection. Study in general: An indication of both CMV infection and matching HLA type came from public TCR beta signatures.

A note on this clonotype: The antigen is undetermined.

A single record per CDR3 protein comes from TCRdb applying MiXCR to the reads. The sample carries roughly 68,000 distinct CDR3 sequences, 20% to 25% recorded once. Broader study findings: People with CMV and the relevant HLA were identified by cumulative public TCR beta family frequency. The study found HLA-C-restricted CMV-specific TCR beta clonotypes dominating the ex vivo response.

Trimming cost V 6 bases and J 7 bases, with 15 bases left between them. The CDR3 runs 13 residues. This TCR was recovered from a human donor in good health (CMV status not recorded). Some clones in this sample may be carry-over from other donors' samples. The rearrangement links TRBV12-3 or TRBV12-4 to TRBJ1-2, with D perhaps matching TRBD1 (6 bases). The sequenced sample was PBMCs, sequenced either directly or after in vitro stimulation (not recorded which). CDR3 sequence: CASSRQEMGGYTF. Here the CDR3 DNA reads TGTGCCAGCAGCCGACAGGAAATGGGTGGCTACACCTTC.